This TCR beta chain emerged from a study of T cells after yellow fever vaccination. Regarding the study as a whole: Weaker overall, the secondary response nonetheless peaked faster (day 5 versus 15). One caveat is that FACS-sorted repertoires could contain abundant clonotypes contaminating from the bulk population. Post-booster samples contained most primary-vaccination clones (around 96% CD4, almost 90% CD8).

5'RACE template switching added a universal primer site and UMIs to TCR cDNA. MiXCR was run by TCRdb on the 5' RACE reads, yielding one entry per CDR3 protein. Here the sample spans 300,000 to 350,000 distinct CDR3 sequences, 8% to 9.5% being singletons. Regarding this clonotype: The antigen is undetermined. No conserved phenylalanine or tryptophan is present at the end of the CDR3, so a read error is the likely explanation.

This CDR3 is 13 amino acids long. The V segment lost 5 bases and the J segment 3 bases; nucleotides outside the gene matches: 7. Germline V gene data show CDR1 as DFQATT and CDR2 as SNEGSKA (reference sequence). The receptor was isolated from a young man who received the YFV17D yellow fever vaccine. Sample: PBMCs, taken about 49 days after the first yellow fever vaccination. V and J are TRBV20-1 and TRBJ2-7, with 7 bases fitting TRBD1. This CDR3 reads CSAPRTGLYEQYS. CDR3 sequence (DNA): TGCAGTGCTCCCCGGACAGGCCTCTACGAGCAGTACTCC.